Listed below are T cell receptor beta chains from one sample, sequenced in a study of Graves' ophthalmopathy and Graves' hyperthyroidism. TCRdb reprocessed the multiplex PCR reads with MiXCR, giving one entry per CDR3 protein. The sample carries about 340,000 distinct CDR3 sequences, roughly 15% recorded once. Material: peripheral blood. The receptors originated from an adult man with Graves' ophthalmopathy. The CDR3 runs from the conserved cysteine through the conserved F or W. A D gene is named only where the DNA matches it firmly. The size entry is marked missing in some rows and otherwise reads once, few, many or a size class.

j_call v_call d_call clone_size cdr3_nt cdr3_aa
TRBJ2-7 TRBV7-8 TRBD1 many TGTGCCAGCAGCCGGAACCATAGACAGGGTACCTACGAGCAGTACTTC CASSRNHRQGTYEQYF
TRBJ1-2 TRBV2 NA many TGTGCCAGCAGTGGCGACAGAGTCGGCTATGGCTACACCTTC CASSGDRVGYGYTF
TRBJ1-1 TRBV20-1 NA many TGCAGTGCTAGAGATAAAGGGGTGAACACTGAAGCTTTCTTT CSARDKGVNTEAFF
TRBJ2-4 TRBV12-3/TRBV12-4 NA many TGTGCCAGCAGCAACACAGGGGGGGGAAACATTCAGTACTTC CASSNTGGGNIQYF
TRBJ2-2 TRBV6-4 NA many TGTGCCAGCAGCTCTACCCCCGGAACCGGGGAGCTGTTTTTT CASSSTPGTGELFF
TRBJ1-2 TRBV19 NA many TGTGCCAGTAGTATGGGACAAACTAACTATGGCTACACCTTC CASSMGQTNYGYTF
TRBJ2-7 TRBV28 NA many TGTGCCAGCAGTTTAAGCGTGGACGGGGTCGAGCAGTACTTC CASSLSVDGVEQYF
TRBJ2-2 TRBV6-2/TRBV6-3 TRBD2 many TGTGCCAGCAGTTACGGGGGACTAGCGAACACCGGGGAGCTGTTTTTT CASSYGGLANTGELFF
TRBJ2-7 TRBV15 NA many TGTGCCACCAGCAGAGAAATGGGGAACTACGAGCAGTACTTC CATSREMGNYEQYF
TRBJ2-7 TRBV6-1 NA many TGTGCCAGCAGTGAAAGAAAGTACGAGCAGTACTTC CASSERKYEQYF
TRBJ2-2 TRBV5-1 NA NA TGCGCCAGCAGCTTCTCGGCCGCGAACACCGGGGAGCTGTTTTTT CASSFSAANTGELFF
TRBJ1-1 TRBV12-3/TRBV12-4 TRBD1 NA TGTGCCAGCAGTCCTCGACAGGGGGCTGGGATGAACACTGAAGCTTTCTTT CASSPRQGAGMNTEAFF
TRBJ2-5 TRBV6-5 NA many TGTGCCAGCAGTTACGGGGGAACTCAAGAGACCCAGTACTTC CASSYGGTQETQYF
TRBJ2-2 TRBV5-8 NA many TGTGCCAGCAGCCCCGGGACAACCCCCACCGGGGAGCTGTTTTTT CASSPGTTPTGELFF
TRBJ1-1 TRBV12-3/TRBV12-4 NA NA TGTGCCAGCAGTCACATACCGATGAAGAACACTGAAGCTTTCTTT CASSHIPMKNTEAFF
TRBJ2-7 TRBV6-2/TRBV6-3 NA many TGTGCCAGCAGTTACTCGAGTGGGACGAAAACACCCTACGAGCAGTACTTC CASSYSSGTKTPYEQYF
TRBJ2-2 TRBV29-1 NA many TGCAGCGTTGCAGGGGATGTCGGGGAGCTGTTTTTT CSVAGDVGELFF
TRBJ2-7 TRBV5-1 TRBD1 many TGCGCCAGCACCGGGACAGGGTTTGGCGAGCAGTACTTC CASTGTGFGEQYF
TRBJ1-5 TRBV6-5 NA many TGTGCCAGCAGTTACGGGGGGTTAAGCAATCAGCCCCAGCATTTT CASSYGGLSNQPQHF
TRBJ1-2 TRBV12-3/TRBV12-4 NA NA TGTGCCAGCAGTTTCACCTCTGGCGCTGGCTACACCTTC CASSFTSGAGYTF
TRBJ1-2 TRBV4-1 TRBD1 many TGCGCCAGCAGCGAAGCGTACAGGGGTACAGGCTACACCTTC CASSEAYRGTGYTF
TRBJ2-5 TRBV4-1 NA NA TGCGCCAGCAGCCAAGATCATGGCGGTGGGGAGACCCAGTACTTC CASSQDHGGGETQYF
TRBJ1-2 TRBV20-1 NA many TGCAGTGCTAGAGATCAGGGGAACTATGGCTACACCTTC CSARDQGNYGYTF
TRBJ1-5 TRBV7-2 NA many TGTGCCAGCAGCTTACCGGGGGCAGGGAAGCCCCAGCATTTT CASSLPGAGKPQHF
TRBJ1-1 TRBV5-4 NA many TGTGCCAGCAGCCGGGGTAGGGGCACTGAAGCTTTCTTT CASSRGRGTEAFF
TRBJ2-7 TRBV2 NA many TGTGCCAGCAGCCCCATGGGGGCCTTTGAGCAGTACTTC CASSPMGAFEQYF
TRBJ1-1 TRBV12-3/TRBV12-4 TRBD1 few TGTGCCAGCAGTTCTGGACAGGGGGCAGTTAACACTGAAGCTTTCTTT CASSSGQGAVNTEAFF
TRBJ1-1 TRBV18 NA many TGTGCCAGCTCACCAACGACAGGACTGAACACTGAAGCTTTCTTT CASSPTTGLNTEAFF
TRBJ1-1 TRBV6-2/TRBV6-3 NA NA TGTGCCAGCAGGGGCCCTTTGAGCACTGAAGCTTTCTTT CASRGPLSTEAFF
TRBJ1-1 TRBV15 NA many TGTGCCACCAGCAGAGATAGAGGGACAAGTCCCGCGGCTTTCTTT CATSRDRGTSPAAFF
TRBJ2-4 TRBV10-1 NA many TGCGCCAGCAGAACTAGGACCCTGAAAAACATTCAGTACTTC CASRTRTLKNIQYF
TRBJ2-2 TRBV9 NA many TGTGCCAGCAGCGTGAACAAGGCGAACACCGGGGAGCTGTTTTTT CASSVNKANTGELFF
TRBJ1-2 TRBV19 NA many TGTGCCAGTATGCGGACAGAAACATACTATGGCTACACCTTC CASMRTETYYGYTF
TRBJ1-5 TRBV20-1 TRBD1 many TGCAGTGCTAGTTTTGACCAGGGGGGTGGCAATCAGCCCCAGCATTTT CSASFDQGGGNQPQHF
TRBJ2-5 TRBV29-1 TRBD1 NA TGCAGCGTCAACCTCGGGACAGGGGTCCAAGAGACCCAGTACTTC CSVNLGTGVQETQYF
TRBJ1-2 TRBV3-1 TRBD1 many TGTGCCAGCAGCCAAGAGGGACAGGGCTTTGGCTACACCTTC CASSQEGQGFGYTF
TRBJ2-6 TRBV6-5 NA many TGTGCCATTCATTCAGGGGCCAACGTCCTGACTTTC CAIHSGANVLTF
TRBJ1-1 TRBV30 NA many TGTGCCTGGAGTAGAGGACAGAACACTGAAGCTTTCTTT CAWSRGQNTEAFF
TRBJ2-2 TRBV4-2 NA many TGTGCCAGCAGCCAAGAAAGCATGGGCAGGGGCCGGGCCACCGGGGAGCTGTTTTTT CASSQESMGRGRATGELFF
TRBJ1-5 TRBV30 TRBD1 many TGTGCCTGGAGTTCGGGACAGGAAAATCAGCCCCAGCATTTT CAWSSGQENQPQHF
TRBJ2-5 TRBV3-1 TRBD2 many TGTGCCAGCAGCCAGGCTACTAGCGGGAGGATGGAGACCCAGTACTTC CASSQATSGRMETQYF
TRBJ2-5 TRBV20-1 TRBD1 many TGCAGTGCTTTACAACCGGGGACAGGACAAGAGACCCAGTACTTC CSALQPGTGQETQYF
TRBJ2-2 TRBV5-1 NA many TGCGCCAGCAGCTTGGAAGCCTACACCGGGGAGCTGTTTTTT CASSLEAYTGELFF
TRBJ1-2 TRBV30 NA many TGTGCCTATACAGAGGCGGACAGATGGGACTATGGCTACACCTTC CAYTEADRWDYGYTF
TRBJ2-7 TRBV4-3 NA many TGCGCCAGCAGCCGGCGCGGGTGGGACGAGCAGTACTTC CASSRRGWDEQYF
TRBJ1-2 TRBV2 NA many TGTGCCAGCGGTGACTATGGCTACACCTTC CASGDYGYTF
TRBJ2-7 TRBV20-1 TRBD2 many TGCAGTGCTAGAGACCGTGGGACTAGCGGATACGAGCAGTACTTC CSARDRGTSGYEQYF
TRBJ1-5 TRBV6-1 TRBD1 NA TGTGCCATCAGTCCCGGACAGGGTGGTCAGCCCCAGCATTTT CAISPGQGGQPQHF
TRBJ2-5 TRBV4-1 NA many TGCGCCAGCAGCCAATTGGACCGGAAAGAGACCCAGTACTTC CASSQLDRKETQYF
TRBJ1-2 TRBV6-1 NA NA TGTGCCAGCAGTCGGGCGGCCTATGGCTACACCTTC CASSRAAYGYTF
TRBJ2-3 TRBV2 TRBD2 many TGTGCCAGCAGTGATAGGACTAGCGGGAGAGAGGATACGCAGTATTTT CASSDRTSGREDTQYF
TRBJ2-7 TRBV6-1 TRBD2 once TGTGCCAGCAGTGATCCTACTAGCGGGGGGGCCTACGAGCAGTACTTC CASSDPTSGGAYEQYF